Below are 22 T cell receptor beta chains sequenced from a single sample in a study of early T cells in non-severe SARS-CoV-2 infection. TCRdb redid the calling of the 5' RACE reads with MiXCR, one entry per CDR3 protein. The table shows about 64,000 distinct CDR3 sequences, with 4% to 5.5% occurring only once. Sequencing used whole blood. The source is an adult who was a healthcare worker with PCR-confirmed SARS-CoV-2 infection or an uninfected control (not recorded which).

The chain uses TRBV5-8 and TRBJ2-1; perhaps TRBD1 as D (5 bases). Germline CDR1 is SGHTS and CDR2 is YDEGEE. This CDR3 is built from 14 residues. V shed 1 base and J shed 7 bases, with 12 bases lying between them. CDR3 nucleotide sequence: TGTGCCAGCAGCTTGTTACAGGCAGGGAATGAGCAGTTCTTC. Translated, it gives CASSLLQAGNEQFF.

This clonotype was detected many times. The chain recombines TRBV29-1 with TRBJ2-1, with D possibly called TRBD1 or TRBD2 (5 bases each). CDR3 length equals 15 residues. Germline V lookup: CDR1 SQVTM, CDR2 ANQGSEA. The V end lost 4 bases, the J end lost 4 bases, and 17 bases lay between the germline ends. The CDR3 is CSVADPGRPYNEQFF. The CDR3 DNA reads as TGCAGCGTTGCCGACCCGGGACGCCCGTACAATGAGCAGTTCTTC.

This clonotype came up many times. V gene TRBV20-1 combines with J gene TRBJ1-4; a weak D match, TRBD1 (5 bases). Trimming left V 6 bases short and J 6 bases short, with 17 bases between. Germline V gene data show CDR1 as DFQATT and CDR2 as SNEGSKA (reference sequence). The CDR3 has 14 residues. The CDR3 nucleotides are TGCAGTGCGATACGACGGGACGGGGATGAAAAACTGTTTTTT. Protein sequence: CSAIRRDGDEKLFF.

This clonotype was seen only a few times. The CDR3 DNA reads TGTGCCAGCACTGCACCGGATATATCCCTCCACTTT. Protein: CASTAPDISLHF. The chain joins TRBV28 to TRBJ1-6; no firm D call. Germline-derived CDR1 and CDR2 are MDHEN and SYDVKM. V gave up 7 bases and J gave up 14 bases, with 15 bases separating them. The CDR3 has 12 residues. The variable domain in full, with the rest retrieved from reference TRBV28 and TRBJ1-6, is DVKVTQSSRYLVKRTGEKVFLECVQDMDHENMFWYRQDPGLGLRLIYFSYDVKMKEKGDIPEGYSVSREKKERFSLILESASTNQTSMYLCASTAPDISLHFGNGTRLTVT.

This rearrangement joins TRBV15 to TRBJ1-1; the D gene is possibly TRBD1 (5 bases). CDR1 is LNHNV, CDR2 YYDKDF, per germline (reference sequence). V gave up 0 bases and J gave up 4 bases, with 9 bases separating them. The CDR3 sequence is 14 residues long. In nucleotides, the CDR3 is TGTGCCACCAGCAGAGATCCCGGGGCCACTGAAGCTTTCTTT. Its protein is CATSRDPGATEAFF.

The sample holds a few counts of this clonotype. This sequence joins TRBV6-4 and TRBJ2-2; possibly TRBD1 for D (5 bases). Per germline, CDR1 MRHNA and CDR2 SNTAGT. The V gene lost 4 bases and the J gene lost 4 bases, with 10 bases spanning the gap. CDR3 length: 14 amino acids. The CDR3 loop reads CASSGQPFTGELFF. DNA of the CDR3: TGTGCCAGCAGTGGACAGCCATTCACCGGGGAGCTGTTTTTT.

This clonotype was observed a single time. Its ends do not fully match the called genes, so a read error is possible. CDR3 loop: CGARVSGAAKNIQYF. The CDR3 DNA follows: TGCGGTGCTAGAGTTTCGGGGGCGGCCAAAAACATTCAGTACTTC. V and J are TRBV20-1 and TRBJ2-4, with D perhaps being TRBD1 or TRBD2 (6 bases each). Germline lookup yields CDR1 DFQATT and CDR2 SNEGSKA (reference sequence). This CDR3 is 15 amino acids long.

Turning to this clonotype: Germline and junction disagree at one end, which may indicate a read error. The genes are TRBV20-1 and TRBJ2-3, with D perhaps TRBD1 or TRBD2 (6 bases each). The CDR3 extends over 13 amino acids. Germline V gene data show CDR1 as DFQATT and CDR2 as SNEGSKA (reference sequence). The DNA for the CDR3 is TGCAGTGCTAGACTGAGGGGGGCAGATACGCAGTGTTTT. Encoded protein: CSARLRGADTQCF.

This clonotype was seen repeatedly, ten times or more. CDR3 region: CASSLERQVYGYTF. The CDR3, as DNA: TGTGCCAGCAGCTTAGAGAGACAGGTTTATGGCTACACCTTC. This chain joins TRBV7-9 and TRBJ1-2, with D perhaps TRBD1 (6 bases). The CDR3 sequence is 14 residues long. In germline, CDR1 is SEHNR, CDR2 FQNEAQ (reference sequence). Trimming took 1 base from V and 5 from J, leaving 11 bases between them.

The chain joins TRBV7-2 to TRBJ2-5; D gene ambiguous. The CDR3 is 15 residues long. Trimming pared 0 bases from V and 2 bases from J, leaving 10 bases between. Per the germline V gene, CDR1 is SGHTA and CDR2 is FQGNSA. The CDR3 DNA reads as TGTGCCAGCAGCTTAGCCCTTATCGGACAAGAGACCCAGTACTTC. This codes for CASSLALIGQETQYF.

J is TRBJ1-2 and V is TRBV6-2 or TRBV6-3, with D uncertain. This CDR3 has 13 residues. Germline lookup yields CDR1 MNHEY and CDR2 SVGEGT. V was clipped by 2 bases and J by 5 bases, with 9 bases between them. The CDR3, as DNA: TGTGCCAGCAGTTACCAGCCTGCGTATGGCTACACCTTC. Translating gives CASSYQPAYGYTF.

This clonotype was observed a handful of times. The DNA for the CDR3 is TGTGCCAGCAGCCGCAATAGCGGGTACACAGATACGCAGTATTTT. The encoded protein is CASSRNSGYTDTQYF. This rearrangement joins TRBV7-2 to TRBJ2-3; TRBD2 aligns across 7 bases. The CDR3 totals 15 residues. CDR1 and CDR2 from the germline V gene are SGHTA and FQGNSA. Germline trimming cut 5 bases from V and 2 bases from J; bases unmatched to any gene: 7.

This clonotype was observed at least ten times. This sequence joins TRBV12-3 or TRBV12-4 and TRBJ2-5; TRBD1 matches 7 bases. The CDR3 has 15 amino acids. J lost 4 bases, V lost 3 bases, and 8 bases had no gene match. CDR3 sequence: CASSFGDSGRETQYF. In nucleotides, the CDR3 is TGTGCCAGCAGTTTTGGGGACAGTGGCCGAGAGACCCAGTACTTC.

This clonotype has at least ten counts. The V and J genes are TRBV6-9 and TRBJ2-4; tentatively, D is TRBD1 (6 bases). Germline V CDR1 and CDR2: MNHGY, SVAAGI. V was trimmed by 4 bases and J by 1 base, leaving 14 bases between them. The CDR3 contains 16 residues. CDR3 loop: CASSSNRDRAKNIQYF. DNA for the CDR3: TGTGCCAGCAGTTCCAACAGGGATCGGGCCAAAAACATTCAGTACTTC.

This clonotype has just a few counts. The J gene is TRBJ2-7, the V gene TRBV20-1; the match to TRBD2 covers 7 bases. J lost 0 bases, V lost 6 bases, and 2 bases had no gene match. The CDR3 runs to 12 residues. CDR1 is DFQATT, CDR2 SNEGSKA, per germline (reference sequence). The CDR3 loop reads CSAGGSSYEQYF. CDR3 nucleotide sequence: TGCAGTGCCGGCGGGAGCTCCTACGAGCAGTACTTC.

At least ten counts were recorded for this clonotype. V and J are TRBV7-8 and TRBJ2-3; no clear D. V was clipped by 5 bases and J by 5 bases, with 11 bases between them. Germline CDR1 and CDR2: SGHVS and FQNEAQ. The CDR3 spans 13 residues. The CDR3, as DNA: TGTGCCAGCAGCCGTCGGATGGAAGATACGCAGTATTTT. Translated, it gives CASSRRMEDTQYF.

This clonotype was observed a handful of times. CDR3 nucleotide sequence: TGCAGTGCTAGAGGTGACAGCCAAAATTCACCCCTCCACTTT. It specifies CSARGDSQNSPLHF. The chain is built from TRBV20-1 and TRBJ1-6, with a possible D match to TRBD1 (5 bases). CDR1 is DFQATT and CDR2 is SNEGSKA in the germline V gene (reference sequence). The ends were cut back, 1 base at V and 7 bases at J, with 11 bases in the middle. The CDR3 is 14 amino acids.

This clonotype came up many times. The chain carries TRBV4-3 and TRBJ1-6; weak D call: TRBD1 (5 bases). In germline, CDR1 is LGHNA, CDR2 YSLEER. CDR3 size: 14 residues. Trimming pared 0 bases from V and 8 bases from J, leaving 8 bases between. The CDR3 DNA reads as TGCGCCAGCAGCCAAGATGGCAGGGATTCACCCCTCCACTTT. Translating gives CASSQDGRDSPLHF.

There are many counts of this clonotype. This chain uses TRBV7-2 with TRBJ2-5; TRBD1 might be the D (5 bases). CDR1 and CDR2 from the germline V gene are SGHTA and FQGNSA. V was shortened by 5 bases and J by 5 bases, with 15 bases between the two germline ends. This CDR3 is built from 14 residues. Here the CDR3 reads CASSPAIGVETQYF. CDR3 DNA sequence: TGTGCCAGCAGCCCGGCCATAGGGGTTGAGACCCAGTACTTC.

This clonotype was seen ten or more times. The rearrangement links TRBV20-1 to TRBJ2-5; TRBD1 matches 10 bases. Germline CDR1 and CDR2: DFQATT and SNEGSKA (reference sequence). Trimming at V came to 6 bases and at J to 4 bases, leaving 11 bases not matched to a gene. CDR3 length: 15 residues. DNA for the CDR3: TGCAGTGCCGCTTACCGGGACAGGGGTCGAGAGACCCAGTACTTC. This codes for CSAAYRDRGRETQYF.

This clonotype came up many times. The chain couples TRBV7-2 to TRBJ2-7; D is unresolved. Trimming cost V 4 bases and J 4 bases, with 11 bases left between them. Looked up from germline, CDR1 is SGHTA and CDR2 is FQGNSA. The CDR3 has 13 amino acids. Written as DNA, the CDR3 is TGTGCCAGCAGCTACGGACGTTCTTACGAGCAGTACTTC. Protein sequence: CASSYGRSYEQYF.

This clonotype was seen ten or more times. The genes are TRBV20-1 and TRBJ2-1, with D perhaps matching TRBD1 or TRBD2 (5 bases each). Germline-derived CDR1 and CDR2 are DFQATT and SNEGSKA (reference sequence). V was pared by 3 bases and J by 4 bases, with 13 bases between. This CDR3 has 14 residues. CDR3 protein: CSASGDAAYNEQFF. In DNA form, the CDR3 reads TGCAGTGCTAGTGGGGACGCTGCATACAATGAGCAGTTCTTC.